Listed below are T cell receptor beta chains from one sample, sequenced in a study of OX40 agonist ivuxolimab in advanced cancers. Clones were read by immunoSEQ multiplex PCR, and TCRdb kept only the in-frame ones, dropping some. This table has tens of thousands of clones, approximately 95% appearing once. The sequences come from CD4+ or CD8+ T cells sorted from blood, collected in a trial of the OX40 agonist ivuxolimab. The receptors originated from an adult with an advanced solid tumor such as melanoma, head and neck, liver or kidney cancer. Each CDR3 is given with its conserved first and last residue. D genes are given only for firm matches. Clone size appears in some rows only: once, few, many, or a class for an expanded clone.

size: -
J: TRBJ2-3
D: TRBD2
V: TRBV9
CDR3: CASSVGGGPQYF
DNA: TGTGCCAGCAGCGTAGGGGGAGGGCCGCAGTATTTT

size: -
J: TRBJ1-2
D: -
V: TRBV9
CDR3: CASRPPNLGSDGYTF
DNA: TGTGCCAGCAGACCCCCGAATTTGGGTTCAGACGGCTACACCTTC

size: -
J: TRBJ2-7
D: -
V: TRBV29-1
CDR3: CSVEGTNSLYEQYF
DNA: TGCAGCGTTGAAGGGACGAACAGTCTCTACGAGCAGTACTTC

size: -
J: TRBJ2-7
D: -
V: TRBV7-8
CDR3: CASSWTQSYEQYF
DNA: TGTGCCAGCAGCTGGACTCAATCCTACGAGCAGTACTTC

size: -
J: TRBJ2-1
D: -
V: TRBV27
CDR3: CASSPDQEEEQFF
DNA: TGTGCCAGCAGTCCCGACCAGGAGGAAGAGCAGTTCTTC

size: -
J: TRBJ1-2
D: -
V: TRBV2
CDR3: CASSGTSYGYTF
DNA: TGTGCCAGCAGCGGGACCTCCTATGGCTACACCTTC

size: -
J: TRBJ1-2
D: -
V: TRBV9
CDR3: CASSVGFGYTF
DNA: TGTGCCAGCAGCGTAGGCTTTGGCTACACCTTC

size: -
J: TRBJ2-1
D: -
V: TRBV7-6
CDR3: CASSSLVGRRKEFF
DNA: TGTGCCAGCAGCTCTTTAGTAGGGAGACGGAAGGAGTTCTTC

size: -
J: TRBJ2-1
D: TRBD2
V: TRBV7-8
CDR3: CASSLGTRSNEQFF
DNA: TGTGCCAGCAGCTTAGGGACTAGGAGCAATGAGCAGTTCTTC

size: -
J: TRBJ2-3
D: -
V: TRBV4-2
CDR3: CASSQDQGLLADTQYF
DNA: TGTGCCAGCAGCCAAGATCAGGGACTGCTAGCAGATACGCAGTATTTT

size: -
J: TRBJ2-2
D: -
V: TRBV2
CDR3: CASHPGTGTGELFF
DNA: TGTGCCAGCCATCCGGGAACGGGCACCGGGGAGCTGTTTTTT

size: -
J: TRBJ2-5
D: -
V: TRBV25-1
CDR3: CATTGDTYQETQYF
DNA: TGTGCCACTACAGGAGACACCTACCAAGAGACCCAGTACTTC

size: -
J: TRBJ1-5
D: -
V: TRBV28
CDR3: CAARERGSNQPQHF
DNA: TGTGCCGCCCGGGAGAGGGGTAGCAATCAGCCCCAGCATTTT

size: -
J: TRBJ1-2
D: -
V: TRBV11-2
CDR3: CASSFGMGYTF
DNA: TGTGCCAGCAGCTTCGGGATGGGCTACACCTTC

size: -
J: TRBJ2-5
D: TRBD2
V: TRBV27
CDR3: CASSLGRAGGPQETQYF
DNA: TGTGCCAGCAGTTTAGGGCGAGCGGGAGGGCCCCAAGAGACCCAGTACTTC

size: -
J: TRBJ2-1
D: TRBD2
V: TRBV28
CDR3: CASSQTLTSGTPLYNEQFF
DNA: TGTGCCAGCAGCCAAACCTTGACTAGCGGGACCCCCCTCTACAATGAGCAGTTCTTC

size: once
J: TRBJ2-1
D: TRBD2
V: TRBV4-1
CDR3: CASSPPSGKGNEQFF
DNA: TGCGCCAGCAGCCCTCCCAGCGGGAAGGGGAATGAGCAGTTCTTC

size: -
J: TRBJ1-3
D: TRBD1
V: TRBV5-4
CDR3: CASSSTGGFGNTIYF
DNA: TGTGCCAGCAGCTCGACAGGGGGCTTTGGAAACACCATATATTTT

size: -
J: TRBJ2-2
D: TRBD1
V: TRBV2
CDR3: CASSPGTGLPNTGELFF
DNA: TGTGCCAGCAGTCCGGGGACAGGCCTGCCGAACACCGGGGAGCTGTTTTTT

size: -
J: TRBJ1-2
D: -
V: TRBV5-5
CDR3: CASSLDQGYYGYTF
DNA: TGTGCCAGCAGCTTGGACCAGGGTTACTATGGCTACACCTTC

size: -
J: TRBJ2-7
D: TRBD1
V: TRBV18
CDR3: CASSPEDRGTPYEQYF
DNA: TGTGCCAGCTCACCAGAGGACAGGGGGACCCCCTACGAGCAGTACTTC

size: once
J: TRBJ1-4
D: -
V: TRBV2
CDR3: CASSEIPRGRWGQISELFF
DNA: TGTGCCAGCAGTGAAATACCTCGCGGTAGATGGGGTCAAATTTCGGAACTGTTTTTT

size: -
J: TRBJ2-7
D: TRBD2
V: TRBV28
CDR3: CASSLSAGVWEQYF
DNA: TGTGCCAGCAGTTTAAGTGCGGGAGTATGGGAGCAGTACTTC

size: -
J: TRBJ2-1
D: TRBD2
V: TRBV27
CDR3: CASSAGTSGYNEQFF
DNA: TGTGCCAGCAGCGCCGGGACTAGCGGGTACAATGAGCAGTTCTTC

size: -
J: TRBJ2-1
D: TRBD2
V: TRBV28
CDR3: CASSLGGLAGGSFF
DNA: TGTGCCAGCAGTTTAGGAGGACTAGCGGGAGGCTCTTTCTTC

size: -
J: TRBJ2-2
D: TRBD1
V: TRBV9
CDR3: CASSVASGTVLTGELFF
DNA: TGTGCCAGCAGCGTAGCGTCGGGGACAGTACTAACCGGGGAGCTGTTTTTT

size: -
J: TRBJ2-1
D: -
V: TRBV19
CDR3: CASSMNAGGMAYNEQFF
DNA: TGTGCCAGTAGTATGAATGCCGGCGGGATGGCGTACAATGAGCAGTTCTTC

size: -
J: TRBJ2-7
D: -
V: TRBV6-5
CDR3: CASSDSGLSYEQYF
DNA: TGTGCCAGCAGTGACAGCGGCCTCTCCTACGAGCAGTACTTC

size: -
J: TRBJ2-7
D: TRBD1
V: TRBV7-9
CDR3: CASSDIQGESNYEQYF
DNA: TGTGCCAGCAGCGATATACAGGGGGAATCCAACTACGAGCAGTACTTC

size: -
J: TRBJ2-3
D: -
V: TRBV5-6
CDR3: CASSPDSDTQYF
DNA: TGTGCCAGCAGCCCTGACAGTGATACGCAGTATTTT

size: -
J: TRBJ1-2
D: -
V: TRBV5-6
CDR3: CASSSRTVNYGYTF
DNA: TGTGCCAGCAGCTCAAGGACTGTGAACTATGGCTACACCTTC

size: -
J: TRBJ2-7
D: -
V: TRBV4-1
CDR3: CASSQGKGTEQYF
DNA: TGCGCCAGCAGCCAAGGGAAAGGGACAGAGCAGTACTTC

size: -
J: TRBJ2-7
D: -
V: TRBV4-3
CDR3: CASSQGRSRSYEQYF
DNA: TGCGCCAGCAGCCAAGGAAGGAGTAGGTCCTACGAGCAGTACTTC

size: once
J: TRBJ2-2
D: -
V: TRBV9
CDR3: CASSPQRAWGELFF
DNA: TGTGCCAGCAGCCCGCAGAGGGCTTGGGGGGAGCTGTTTTTT

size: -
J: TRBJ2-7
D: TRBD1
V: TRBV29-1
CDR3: CSLRTGGEQYF
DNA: TGCAGCCTCCGGACAGGGGGCGAGCAGTACTTC

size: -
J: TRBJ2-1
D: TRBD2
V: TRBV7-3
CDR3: CASSLDLAGEVEQFF
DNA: TGTGCCAGCAGCTTAGACCTAGCGGGAGAGGTTGAGCAGTTCTTC

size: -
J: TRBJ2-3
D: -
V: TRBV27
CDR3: CASSPGDTQYF
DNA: TGTGCCAGCAGTCCCGGGGATACGCAGTATTTT

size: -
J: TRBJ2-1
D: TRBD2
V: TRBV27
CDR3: CASRGLDNEQFF
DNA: TGTGCCAGCAGGGGACTAGACAATGAGCAGTTCTTC

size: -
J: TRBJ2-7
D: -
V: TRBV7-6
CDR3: CASSRTGVGEQYF
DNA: TGTGCCAGCAGCCGAACTGGGGTTGGCGAGCAGTACTTC

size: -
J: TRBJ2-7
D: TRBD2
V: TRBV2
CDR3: CASSPNYPGLAETYEQYF
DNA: TGTGCCAGCAGTCCCAATTATCCGGGACTAGCGGAAACCTACGAGCAGTACTTC

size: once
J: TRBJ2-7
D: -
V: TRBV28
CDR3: CASSSNEGTLNYEQYF
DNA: TGTGCCAGCAGCTCTAATGAGGGCACTCTTAATTACGAGCAGTACTTC